The 8 T cell receptor beta chains below were found in one sample sequenced in a study of shared clonotypes between healthy human individuals. Naive CD8 cells lacked CD45RO and underwent positive selection for CCR7, leaving out terminally differentiated effector memory CD45RA+ cells. Method: immunoSEQ multiplex PCR; TCRdb's copy keeps in-frame clones and lacks some. The sample shows 450,000 to 700,000 clones, roughly 96% of them seen only once. The sample taken for sequencing was naive CD8+ T cells sorted from blood. The receptors here all came from a woman in her twenties or thirties in good health.

J is TRBJ2-5 and V is TRBV6-6, with 11 bases aligning to TRBD2. Germline V CDR1 and CDR2: MNHNY, SVGAGI (reference sequence). The V gene end was trimmed by 6 bases and the J gene end by 4 bases; junction bases not matched to a gene: 10. The length of the CDR3 is 16 residues. The CDR3 region has the DNA TGTGCCAGCAGATTAGGAACTAGCGGGAGTGGAGAGACCCAGTACTTC. This sequence encodes CASRLGTSGSGETQYF.

The rearrangement links TRBV29-1 to TRBJ2-7; 8 bases match TRBD1. This CDR3 comprises 15 residues. The V gene's germline CDR1 is SQVTM and CDR2 ANQGSEA. V trimming: 1 base; J trimming: 0 bases; junction bases outside the gene matches: 5. The CDR3 DNA reads TGCAGCGTTGAAGGGCAGGGGGCCAGCTCCTACGAGCAGTACTTC. Protein: CSVEGQGASSYEQYF.

This chain joins TRBV19 and TRBJ2-5; 9 positions match TRBD2. The J call may be wrong; the DNA end is better matched by TRBJ2-7. CDR1 LNHDA and CDR2 SQIVND come from the germline V gene (reference sequence). This CDR3 has 14 residues. The CDR3: CASSILAGAPEQYF. CDR3 bases: TGTGCCAGTAGCATATTAGCGGGAGCCCCCGAGCAGTACTTC.

The V and J genes are TRBV7-9 and TRBJ2-1; D might be TRBD1 or TRBD2, each matching 6 bases. Trimming stripped 5 bases from V and 7 bases from J, with 15 bases between. The CDR3 runs to 14 residues. Germline loops: CDR1 SEHNR, CDR2 FQNEAQ (reference sequence). The CDR3 sequence: CASSNEGGPNEQFF. The CDR3 DNA is TGTGCCAGCAGCAATGAGGGGGGACCAAATGAGCAGTTCTTC. Full variable domain (missing parts from reference TRBV7-9 and TRBJ2-1): DTGVSQNPRHKITKRGQNVTFRCDPISEHNRLYWYRQTLGQGPEFLTYFQNEAQLEKSRLLSDRFSAERPKGSFSTLEIQRTEQGDSAMYLCASSNEGGPNEQFFGPGTRLTVL.

V and J are TRBV27 and TRBJ2-1, with 8 bases that match TRBD1. V shed 3 bases and J 6 bases; nucleotides not matched to a gene: 4. The CDR3 spans 14 residues. The germline gives CDR1 MNHEY, CDR2 SMNVEV (reference sequence). The CDR3 here is CASSFYDRGNEQFF. CDR3 sequence (DNA): TGTGCCAGCAGTTTCTACGACAGGGGCAATGAGCAGTTCTTC.

The V and J genes are TRBV7-2 and TRBJ2-1; D is perhaps TRBD2 (7 bases). This CDR3 spans 16 amino acids. Looked up from germline, CDR1 is SGHTA and CDR2 is FQGNSA. Trimming took off 1 base at V and 8 bases at J, with 18 bases between the two ends. DNA for the CDR3: TGTGCCAGCAGCTTAGTAGGGGGGGGCGAAGCAGATGAGCAGTTCTTC. As protein: CASSLVGGGEADEQFF. Based on the CDR3 plus reference TRBV7-2 and TRBJ2-1, the full variable domain is GAGVSQSPSNKVTEKGKDVELRCDPISGHTALYWYRQSLGQGLEFLIYFQGNSAPDKSGLPSDRFSAERTGGSVSTLTIQRTQQEDSAVYLCASSLVGGGEADEQFFGPGTRLTVL.

The chain carries TRBV27 and TRBJ2-1; 13 nucleotides agree with TRBD2. CDR1 is MNHEY and CDR2 is SMNVEV in the germline V gene (reference sequence). With 5 bases clipped from V and 8 bases from J, the junction kept 6 bases outside the gene matches. CDR3 length: 15 residues. CDR3 in DNA: TGTGCCAGCAGTGCCCGGACTAGCGGGAGAGATGAGCAGTTCTTC. This gives the protein CASSARTSGRDEQFF.

The rearrangement joins TRBV9 to TRBJ2-1; TRBD2 is a possible D gene (5 bases). Germline-derived CDR1 and CDR2 are SGDLS and YYNGEE. This CDR3 is 16 amino acids long. V lost 3 bases and J 0 bases, leaving 13 bases between the germline ends. In DNA, the CDR3 is TGTGCCAGCAGCGGAAAAGCGGTGAGCTCCTACAATGAGCAGTTCTTC. It codes for CASSGKAVSSYNEQFF.